This paragraph reports one TCR beta chain. This clone is labeled medium-sized (0.01 to 0.1%). Its specific antigen is unknown. The sample holds no much larger clone one base away, and base qualities are not on file. The sample carries other DNA sequences with the same CDR3. The record originates from a study of technical replicates of blood from a few donors (dated by TCRdb to the late 2010s). Inclusive of the bounding cysteine and phenylalanine, the CDR3 is 14 residues long. Only CDR3 DNA is held: 42 bases, read in frame from base 1. CDR1 and CDR2, per the germline V gene, are SGHRS and YFSETQ. The germline ends are 11 bases apart after V is trimmed by 3 bases and J by 4 bases. Libraries were constructed by the immunoSEQ multiplex PCR assay. TCRdb took over this immuneACCESS table, retaining in-frame rearrangements with V and J assigned. Such tables are incomplete; in checked studies, under half of the missing clones stem from an unresolved V gene, and the remainder is unexplained. The sample table contains tens of thousands of clones; only one count was recorded for about 94% of them. The ten most abundant clones make up less than 3.5% of the sample.

The sequence links TRBV5-1 to TRBJ2-1; TRBD2 is perhaps the D gene, given 6 matching bases. Material for sequencing was PBMCs. This clonotype originated in a human donor in good health. Some clones in this sample may be carry-over from other donors' samples. The DNA reads as follows: TGCGCCAGCAGCTCCTCGGGAGCGTACAATGAGCAGTTCTTC. Translation gives CASSSSGAYNEQFF.